This T cell receptor beta chain comes out of a study of shared clonotypes between healthy human individuals. Study outcomes and limitations: When compared with the clonotypes that were shared by all four sorted-subset donors, the non-shared clonotypes turned out to have lower generation probabilities.

TCRdb's copy holds only in-frame clones and misses some; the assay was immunoSEQ multiplex PCR. The sample has about 2.4 million clones; 93% are singletons. In germline, CDR1 is LNHDA, CDR2 SQIVND (reference sequence). Trimming removed 3 bases from V and 7 bases from J, with 10 bases in between. The CDR3 length is 13 residues. This clone was seen more than once but under ten times. No antigen is known for it. Sequenced: naive CD4+ T cells from PBMCs. Subset: CD45RA+ positively selected. The genes are TRBV19 and TRBJ1-5; possible D gene TRBD1, 6 bases. The receptor was isolated from a man aged 18-30 years in good health. Some clones in this sample may be carry-over from other donors' samples. The CDR3 is CASSMGHDQPQHF. CDR3 DNA sequence: TGTGCCAGTAGTATGGGACATGACCAGCCCCAGCATTTT.